The next 23 T cell receptor beta chains were all read from a single sample in a study of regulatory and conventional T cells in RAG deficiency. Regulatory T cells were sorted from blood as CD4+ CD25-high CD127-low cells. Only in-frame clones appear in the TCRdb table, and some are missing; sequencing was by immunoSEQ multiplex PCR. The sample carries some 28,000 clones, just over 90% recorded once. These sequences were also reported in another study, on regulatory T cells. This second study notes: Amplification used 52 TRBV primers and 13 TRBJ primers.

Sequenced: Tregs sorted from blood. These receptors originate from a human donor in good health.

The rearrangement links TRBV5-1 to TRBJ1-4; no clear D. Germline V gene sequence: CDR1 SGHRS, CDR2 YFSETQ. The CDR3 sequence is 15 residues long. The V end lost 0 bases, the J end lost 6 bases, and 12 bases lay between the germline ends. CDR3: CASSLAGIVDEKLFF. As DNA, the CDR3 is TGCGCCAGCAGCTTGGCGGGGATTGTGGATGAAAAACTGTTTTTT.

The V gene is TRBV5-5, the J gene TRBJ2-7; 10 positions match TRBD2. V shed 4 bases and J 5 bases; nucleotides not matched to a gene: 6. Germline CDR1 is SGHKS and CDR2 is YYEKEE (reference sequence). The length of the CDR3 is 14 residues. The CDR3 loop is CASSPGLAPDEQYF. CDR3 in DNA: TGTGCCAGCAGCCCGGGACTAGCGCCGGACGAGCAGTACTTC.

The chain recombines TRBV5-1 with TRBJ1-1; D may be TRBD1 (6 bases). The CDR3 runs 13 residues. The germline V gene has CDR1 SGHRS and CDR2 YFSETQ. The V and J ends lost 2 bases and 5 bases respectively, with 10 bases between them. CDR3 coding DNA: TGCGCCAGCAGCTTAAACCAGGGGACTGAAGCTTTCTTT. This codes for CASSLNQGTEAFF.

This chain joins TRBV30 and TRBJ1-1; D is possibly TRBD1 (5 bases). The CDR3 contains 16 residues. The V gene lost 3 bases and the J gene lost 5 bases, with 22 bases spanning the gap. CDR1 and CDR2 (germline): GTSNPN, SVGIG (reference sequence). CDR3 protein: CAWRSRDASFWTEAFF. For the CDR3, the DNA is TGTGCCTGGAGGTCAAGGGACGCATCGTTTTGGACTGAAGCTTTCTTT.

The rearrangement uses TRBV11-2 and TRBJ2-4; the D call may be TRBD1 or TRBD2 (5 bases each). The germline V gene encodes CDR1 SGHAT and CDR2 FQNNGV. V was shortened by 5 bases and J by 0 bases, with 11 bases between the two germline ends. CDR3 length: 15 residues. CDR3 DNA: TGTGCCAGCAGCCGAAATGGGGGAGCCAAAAACATTCAGTACTTC. Protein: CASSRNGGAKNIQYF.

The table lists this clone with a count of one. This chain uses TRBV2 with TRBJ1-3, with D uncertain. Germline assignment: CDR1 SNHLY and CDR2 FYNNEI. V lost 8 bases and J lost 0, with 14 bases in between. This CDR3 is 15 amino acids long. CDR3 loop: CASPRTDLSGNTIYF. The CDR3 DNA reads TGTGCCAGCCCGAGGACGGACCTCTCTGGAAACACCATATATTTT.

The rearrangement links TRBV6-6 to TRBJ1-5; tentatively, D is TRBD1 (5 bases). The CDR3 is 12 residues long. CDR1 and CDR2 from the germline V gene are MNHNY and SVGAGI (reference sequence). V lost 7 bases and J lost 11, with 15 bases in between. CDR3 region: CASTVGERAQHF. As DNA, the CDR3 is TGTGCCAGCACCGTGGGGGAAAGGGCCCAGCATTTT.

This clone was counted only a few times. Other DNA sequences in this specimen translate into the identical CDR3. The V call is TRBV7-3, the J call TRBJ2-6; D is ambiguous. In germline, CDR1 is SGHTA, CDR2 FQGTGA. CDR3 length equals 18 residues. Trimming shortened V by 4 bases and J by 0 bases, and 16 bases separated the two germline ends. Here the CDR3 reads CASSSALWGSSGANVLTF. The DNA for the CDR3 is TGTGCCAGCAGCTCCGCCCTCTGGGGATCCTCTGGGGCCAACGTCCTGACTTTC.

J is TRBJ2-1 and V is TRBV5-1; D not resolved. Trimming shortened V by 4 bases and J by 10 bases, and 12 bases separated the two germline ends. The CDR3 loop spans 12 amino acids. The germline gives CDR1 SGHRS, CDR2 YFSETQ. CDR3 bases: TGCGCCAGCAGCCCCCTAGGCGCAGAGCAGTTCTTC. This translates into CASSPLGAEQFF.

This rearrangement joins TRBV5-8 to TRBJ1-2; a possible D gene is TRBD1 (6 bases). Trimming removed 3 bases from V and 8 bases from J, with 11 bases in between. The CDR3 loop spans 12 amino acids. CDR1 is SGHTS, CDR2 YDEGEE, per germline. CDR3: CASSWRGEGYTF. DNA of the CDR3: TGTGCCAGCAGCTGGAGGGGGGAAGGCTACACCTTC. The whole variable domain, filled in from reference TRBV5-8 and TRBJ1-2, reads EAGVTQSPTHLIKTRGQQATLRCSPISGHTSVYWYQQALGLGLQFLLWYDEGEERNRGNFPPRFSGRQFPNYSSELNVNALELEDSALYLCASSWRGEGYTFGSGTRLTVV.

This clone was seen a handful of times. The V gene is TRBV7-3, the J gene TRBJ2-1; D is uncertain. The germline CDR1 and CDR2 sequences are SGHTA and FQGTGA. Trimming removed 5 bases at V and 8 bases at J, with 13 bases between. The CDR3 covers 13 residues. The CDR3 DNA sequence: TGTGCCAGCAGCCCCGCTCGAGAGCATGAGCAGTTCTTC. As protein: CASSPAREHEQFF.

The chain is built from TRBV7-2 and TRBJ2-6, with a tentative D call TRBD2 (6 bases). Looked up from germline, CDR1 is SGHTA and CDR2 is FQGNSA. Trimming pared 5 bases from V and 0 bases from J, leaving 11 bases between. This CDR3 spans 16 amino acids. CDR3 region: CASSRDFYSGANVLTF. For the CDR3, the DNA is TGTGCCAGCAGCCGGGACTTCTACTCTGGGGCCAACGTCCTGACTTTC.

The chain carries TRBV6-1 and TRBJ2-6; unclear D gene. V was trimmed by 11 bases and J by 1 base, leaving 0 bases between them. The CDR3 totals 10 residues. CDR1 is MNHNS and CDR2 is SASEGT in the germline V gene. Here the CDR3 DNA reads TGTGCCTCTGGGGCCAACGTCCTGACTTTC. Translated, it gives CASGANVLTF.

The rearrangement links TRBV25-1 to TRBJ1-6, with D unclear. Germline CDR1 and CDR2: MGHDK and SYGVNS. The V and J ends lost 3 bases and 2 bases respectively, with 2 bases between them. This CDR3 contains 13 residues. The CDR3 sequence is CASSDAYNSPLHF. CDR3 nucleotide sequence: TGTGCCAGCAGTGACGCCTATAATTCACCCCTCCACTTT.

The genes are TRBV6-1 and TRBJ2-4; the D gene could be TRBD1 or TRBD2 (6 bases each). The V and J ends lost 2 bases and 8 bases respectively, with 13 bases between them. This CDR3 comprises 14 residues. Germline lookup yields CDR1 MNHNS and CDR2 SASEGT. CDR3 in DNA: TGTGCCAGCAGTGAAACAGGGCGGAGGGACATTCAGTACTTC. It yields the protein CASSETGRRDIQYF.

This chain uses TRBV10-2 with TRBJ2-7; D might be TRBD2 (5 bases). Trimming stripped 7 bases from V and 2 bases from J, with 12 bases between. The CDR3 extends over 13 amino acids. Germline V gene lookup returns CDR1 WSHSY and CDR2 SAAADI. CDR3 loop: CASTKGSAYEQYF. The CDR3 coding sequence is TGCGCCAGCACGAAGGGTAGCGCCTACGAGCAGTACTTC.

The gene calls are TRBV5-5 and TRBJ1-2; the D is unclear. CDR1 is SGHKS, CDR2 YYEKEE, per germline (reference sequence). The CDR3 contains 14 residues. The germline V and J ends were trimmed by 1 base and 0 bases, with 7 bases remaining between them. The CDR3 protein is CASSLRVANYGYTF. CDR3 nucleotides: TGTGCCAGCAGCTTGAGGGTCGCTAACTATGGCTACACCTTC.

The V and J genes are TRBV5-1 and TRBJ2-7, with TRBD2 identical over 9 bases. CDR1 SGHRS and CDR2 YFSETQ come from the germline V gene. CDR3 size: 17 residues. J lost 1 base, V lost 0 bases, and 8 bases had no gene match. Written as DNA, the CDR3 is TGCGCCAGCAGCTTGGGGCGGGGGGGCCTCGGTTCCTACGAGCAGTACTTC. Encoded protein: CASSLGRGGLGSYEQYF.

The chain recombines TRBV9 with TRBJ1-2; 7 positions match TRBD1. The CDR3 spans 15 residues. Unmatched junction bases numbered 7, after V lost 2 bases and J lost 3 bases. Germline V lookup: CDR1 SGDLS, CDR2 YYNGEE. The CDR3 loop is CASSVSTGIYYGYTF. CDR3 in DNA: TGTGCCAGCAGCGTCTCGACAGGGATATACTATGGCTACACCTTC.

The CDR3 coding sequence is TGTGCCTGGAGTGTAACGAGCAAATTTAACACTGAAGCTTTCTTT. Protein: CAWSVTSKFNTEAFF. The V and J genes are TRBV30 and TRBJ1-1, with D unclear. The CDR3 runs to 15 residues. CDR1 is GTSNPN and CDR2 is SVGIG in the germline V gene (reference sequence). Deletions cut 0 bases from V and 2 bases from J, with 13 bases between.

The chain recombines TRBV10-2 with TRBJ2-7; D call uncertain. The CDR3 runs to 13 residues. Deletions cut 6 bases from V and 0 bases from J, with 9 bases between. Germline CDR1 is WSHSY and CDR2 is SAAADI. The CDR3 loop reads CASRMTSSYEQYF. In nucleotides, the CDR3 is TGCGCCAGCAGAATGACGAGCTCCTACGAGCAGTACTTC.

The chain combines TRBV5-6 with TRBJ1-2, with a tentative D call TRBD1 (6 bases). This CDR3 contains 14 residues. In germline, CDR1 is SGHDT, CDR2 YYEEEE. Trimming pared 5 bases from V and 3 bases from J, leaving 14 bases between. In DNA, the CDR3 is TGTGCCAGCAGGATACTGCAGGGGTACTATGGCTACACCTTC. Protein sequence: CASRILQGYYGYTF.

The chain combines TRBV7-9 with TRBJ1-4; D gene unclear. The CDR3 consists of 13 residues. Germline CDR1 reads SEHNR; CDR2 reads FQNEAQ (reference sequence). Trimming shortened V by 0 bases and J by 8 bases, and 7 bases separated the two germline ends. The CDR3 is CASSLAGQEKLFF. The DNA for the CDR3 is TGTGCCAGCAGCTTAGCCGGCCAGGAAAAACTGTTTTTT.